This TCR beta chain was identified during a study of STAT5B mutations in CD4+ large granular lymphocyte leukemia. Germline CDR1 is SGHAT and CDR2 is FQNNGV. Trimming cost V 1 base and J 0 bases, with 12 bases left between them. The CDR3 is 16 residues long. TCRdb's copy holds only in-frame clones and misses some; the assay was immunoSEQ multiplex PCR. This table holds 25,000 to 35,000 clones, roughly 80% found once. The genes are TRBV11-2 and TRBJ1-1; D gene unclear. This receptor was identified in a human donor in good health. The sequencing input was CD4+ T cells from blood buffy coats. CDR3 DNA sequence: TGTGCCAGCAGCTTAGGTGTGGGTATTTTGAACACTGAAGCTTTCTTT. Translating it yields CASSLGVGILNTEAFF.